Each of the 24 T cell receptor beta chains below was sequenced from the same sample in a study of T cell responses to AZD1222 COVID-19 vaccine. Sequencing was performed with immunoSEQ multiplex PCR; in TCRdb, only in-frame clones are kept and a portion is missing. The data contain 150,000 or so clones, about 90% of them singletons. The starting material was peripheral blood, obtained on day 0 of AZD1222 vaccination. All receptors derive from an adult in good health.

This clone was observed once. The gene calls are TRBV30 and TRBJ1-2, with TRBD1 as a possible D gene (6 bases). The CDR3 runs 15 residues. V was pared by 1 base and J by 8 bases, with 20 bases between. Germline CDR1 reads GTSNPN; CDR2 reads SVGIG (reference sequence). CDR3 protein: CAWSDPGTPRDGYTF. CDR3 coding DNA: TGTGCCTGGAGTGACCCAGGGACACCGAGGGACGGCTACACCTTC.

The chain links TRBV15 to TRBJ1-3, with D hard to call. Trimming took 1 base from V and 4 from J, leaving 8 bases between them. The germline gives CDR1 LNHNV, CDR2 YYDKDF (reference sequence). The CDR3 has 14 residues. The CDR3 DNA reads as TGTGCCACCAGCAGAGCAACGGGGGGAAACACCATATATTTT. Translating gives CATSRATGGNTIYF. Full variable domain (missing parts from reference TRBV15 and TRBJ1-3): DAMVIQNPRYQVTQFGKPVTLSCSQTLNHNVMYWYQQKSSQAPKLLFHYYDKDFNNEADTPDNFQSRRPNTSFCFLDIRSPGLGDTAMYLCATSRATGGNTIYFGEGSWLTVV.

This clone was picked up one time. This chain uses TRBV9 with TRBJ1-1, with D possibly matching TRBD1 (6 bases). Germline V gene lookup returns CDR1 SGDLS and CDR2 YYNGEE. This CDR3 comprises 15 residues. Trimming left V 4 bases short and J 1 base short, with 14 bases between. The CDR3 loop is CASSPPGHPNTEAFF. The CDR3 nucleotides read TGTGCCAGCAGCCCACCGGGACACCCGAACACTGAAGCTTTCTTT. Variable domain in full (rest from reference TRBV9 and TRBJ1-1): DSGVTQTPKHLITATGQRVTLRCSPRSGDLSVYWYQQSLDQGLQFLIQYYNGEERAKGNILERFSAQQFPDLHSELNLSSLELGDSALYFCASSPPGHPNTEAFFGQGTRLTVV.

V is TRBV28 and J is TRBJ2-2; D call uncertain. The CDR3 spans 13 residues. V shed 3 bases and J shed 4 bases, with 6 bases lying between them. Germline V gives CDR1 MDHEN, CDR2 SYDVKM. CDR3 DNA: TGTGCCAGCAGTTTTCTGATCACCGGGGAGCTGTTTTTT. Its protein product is CASSFLITGELFF.

This chain joins TRBV4-2 and TRBJ1-4, with 10 bases lining up with TRBD1. From germline, CDR1 is LGHNA and CDR2 YNFKEQ. This CDR3 comprises 16 residues. V was pared by 4 bases and J by 4 bases, with 6 bases of the junction left unmatched. CDR3 loop: CASSPGGTGVNEKLFF. CDR3 nucleotides: TGTGCCAGCAGCCCAGGAGGGACAGGGGTTAATGAAAAACTGTTTTTT.

The CDR3 here is CASSYTGLATEAFF. The CDR3 nucleotides are TGTGCCAGTAGCTACACAGGGTTGGCCACTGAAGCTTTCTTT. The chain links TRBV19 to TRBJ1-1; D is possibly TRBD1 (6 bases). The length of the CDR3 is 14 residues. Per the germline V gene, CDR1 is LNHDA and CDR2 is SQIVND (reference sequence). The V end was cut by 6 bases, the J end by 4 bases, with 15 bases between.

The rearrangement links TRBV5-1 to TRBJ2-6; TRBD1 aligns across 7 bases. Germline-derived CDR1 and CDR2 are SGHRS and YFSETQ. The J segment lost 0 bases and the V segment lost 3 bases, leaving 6 bases of the junction unmatched. This CDR3 has 17 residues. The CDR3, as DNA: TGCGCCAGCAGCTCCGGGACAGCGAGCTCTGGGGCCAACGTCCTGACTTTC. Encoded protein: CASSSGTASSGANVLTF.

The rearrangement uses TRBV7-2 and TRBJ2-1, with TRBD2 identical over 8 bases. The CDR3 sequence is 14 residues long. After removal of 3 bases from V and 6 bases from J, the junction contained 4 bases not matched to a gene. Per germline, CDR1 SGHTA and CDR2 FQGNSA. The CDR3 reads CASSFFLAGNEQFF. Written as DNA, the CDR3 is TGTGCCAGCAGCTTCTTCCTAGCGGGCAATGAGCAGTTCTTC.

The chain recombines TRBV7-3 with TRBJ2-1, with D possibly being TRBD1 (5 bases). The length of the CDR3 is 16 residues. The germline V gene encodes CDR1 SGHTA and CDR2 FQGTGA. V was cut by 5 bases and J by 1 base, with 15 bases left in between. The CDR3 nucleotides are TGTGCCAGCAGCCCCCAAGGGGCGGCTTCCTACAATGAGCAGTTCTTC. Encoded protein: CASSPQGAASYNEQFF.

V and J are TRBV2 and TRBJ2-1, with 12 bases matching TRBD2. This CDR3 has 20 residues. The germline V gene encodes CDR1 SNHLY and CDR2 FYNNEI. V lost 10 bases and J lost 0; bases outside the gene matches: 19. The CDR3 DNA is TGTGCCACCCTAAATTCGGGGACCAGGACTAGCGGGACCTCCTACAATGAGCAGTTCTTC. This translates into CATLNSGTRTSGTSYNEQFF.

The genes are TRBV2 and TRBJ1-1, with D possibly TRBD1 on 6 matching bases. The germline V gene encodes CDR1 SNHLY and CDR2 FYNNEI. With 8 bases removed from V and 4 bases from J, the gap between germline ends came to 23 bases. This CDR3 is 16 amino acids long. CDR3 DNA sequence: TGTGCCAGCCGAGATGACACAGGGACGTTAGGCACTGAAGCTTTCTTT. Translated, it gives CASRDDTGTLGTEAFF. Full variable domain (outside the CDR3, taken from reference TRBV2 and TRBJ1-1): EPEVTQTPSHQVTQMGQEVILRCVPISNHLYFYWYRQILGQKVEFLVSFYNNEISEKSEIFDDQFSVERPDGSNFTLKIRSTKLEDSAMYFCASRDDTGTLGTEAFFGQGTRLTVV.

The J gene is TRBJ2-3, the V gene TRBV6-2 or TRBV6-3, with D possibly matching TRBD1 (5 bases). The CDR3 extends over 17 amino acids. V lost 2 bases, J lost 4 bases, and 19 bases lay in between. Germline CDR1 is MNHEY and CDR2 is SVGEGT. CDR3 sequence: CASSYPPRPQGPDTQYF. The CDR3 nucleotides are TGTGCCAGCAGTTACCCCCCTCGGCCCCAGGGCCCAGATACGCAGTATTTT.

The chain couples TRBV28 to TRBJ1-1; 9 positions agree with TRBD1. Germline-derived CDR1 and CDR2 are MDHEN and SYDVKM. The CDR3 is 16 residues long. The trim removed 5 bases at V and 4 bases at J, leaving 11 bases unmatched. The CDR3 sequence is CASSNPQGAGGTEAFF. Written as DNA, the CDR3 is TGTGCCAGCAGTAACCCACAGGGGGCGGGGGGCACTGAAGCTTTCTTT.

The chain has TRBV6-2 or TRBV6-3 and TRBJ1-1; 8 nucleotides match TRBD1. The CDR3 length is 16 residues. The J segment lost 6 bases and the V segment lost 4 bases, leaving 13 bases of the junction unmatched. The germline CDR1 and CDR2 sequences are MNHEY and SVGEGT. CDR3: CASSSYRGAVSAEAFF. CDR3 in DNA: TGTGCCAGCAGTTCCTACAGGGGGGCGGTGAGTGCTGAAGCTTTCTTT.

The CDR3 nucleotides are TGTGCAGCCGGGCCCTTCGGGGAGACCCAGTACTTC. It yields the protein CAAGPFGETQYF. The chain carries TRBV7-2 and TRBJ2-5; no clear D gene. Per germline, CDR1 SGHTA and CDR2 FQGNSA. CDR3 length: 12 residues.

The chain combines TRBV21-1 with TRBJ1-5; the table names TRBD1, a call not compared with the DNA. TRBV21-1 is noted as a pseudogene. The CDR3 runs to 21 residues. The CDR3 protein is CASSKYEGQTPKHYSNQPQHF. The DNA for the CDR3 is TGTGCCAGCAGCAAGTATGAGGGACAGACACCCAAACACTATAGCAATCAGCCCCAGCATTTT.

V is TRBV19 and J is TRBJ1-5; D is ambiguous. CDR3 size: 14 residues. V shed 7 bases and J shed 3 bases, with 13 bases lying between them. The germline gives CDR1 LNHDA, CDR2 SQIVND (reference sequence). CDR3 amino acids: CASNTRATNQPQHF. CDR3 nucleotides: TGTGCCAGTAATACCAGAGCAACCAATCAGCCCCAGCATTTT.

V gene TRBV5-1 combines with J gene TRBJ2-3, with D unclear. The germline V gene has CDR1 SGHRS and CDR2 YFSETQ. The CDR3 spans 12 residues. The V gene lost 5 bases and the J gene lost 3 bases, with 7 bases spanning the gap. Here the CDR3 DNA reads TGCGCCAGCAGACCCGAAACAGATACGCAGTATTTT. Translated, it gives CASRPETDTQYF.

This chain links TRBV10-3 with TRBJ2-3; a possible D gene is TRBD1 (6 bases). The V and J ends lost 0 bases and 2 bases respectively, with 9 bases between them. CDR1 is ENHRY, CDR2 SYGVKD, per germline. The CDR3 has 15 amino acids. The CDR3 sequence is CAISESPGATDTQYF. In nucleotides, the CDR3 is TGTGCCATCAGTGAGTCACCAGGGGCCACAGATACGCAGTATTTT.

The chain is built from TRBV3-1 (or the pseudogene TRBV3-2) and TRBJ2-7; 9 bases fit TRBD1. Germline loops: CDR1 LGHDT, CDR2 YNNKEL (reference sequence). The CDR3 covers 15 residues. V dropped 3 bases and J dropped 2; count of bases not matched to a gene: 5. The CDR3 sequence: CASSHQDRGPYEQYF. DNA for the CDR3: TGTGCCAGCAGCCACCAGGACAGGGGCCCCTACGAGCAGTACTTC.

CDR3 nucleotides: TGTGCCAGCAGTGAAAAACAGGTACCCTATCAGCCCCAGCATTTT. Encoded protein: CASSEKQVPYQPQHF. This rearrangement joins TRBV6-1 to TRBJ1-5, with D possibly TRBD1 on 5 matching bases. The length of the CDR3 is 15 residues. V shed 2 bases and J shed 5 bases, with 13 bases lying between them. Germline CDR1 MNHNS, CDR2 SASEGT.

The genes are TRBV2 and TRBJ2-7, with D uncertain. The CDR3 consists of 13 residues. With 6 bases removed from V and 3 bases from J, the gap between germline ends came to 12 bases. Germline CDR1 SNHLY, CDR2 FYNNEI. The CDR3 region is CASRGISDYEQYF. In DNA, the CDR3 is TGTGCCAGCAGAGGGATAAGCGACTACGAGCAGTACTTC.

The chain is built from TRBV5-8 and TRBJ2-1; TRBD2 matches at 8 bases. J gave up 0 bases and V 3 bases, and 2 bases lay outside the gene matches. Germline assignment: CDR1 SGHTS and CDR2 YDEGEE. There are 15 residues in the CDR3. The CDR3 nucleotides read TGTGCCAGCAGCTACGGGACTAGCTCCTACAATGAGCAGTTCTTC. Encoded protein: CASSYGTSSYNEQFF.

This clone was observed at least ten times. This chain joins TRBV9 and TRBJ2-5, with 7 bases fitting TRBD2. J lost 5 bases, V lost 1 base, and 8 bases had no gene match. The V gene's germline CDR1 is SGDLS and CDR2 YYNGEE. CDR3 length: 15 residues. The CDR3 loop reads CASSVLGGRGETQYF. The CDR3 region has the DNA TGTGCCAGCAGCGTACTCGGCGGGAGAGGGGAGACCCAGTACTTC.